The TCR beta chain under discussion was sequenced for a study of T cell repertoires in cytomegalovirus infection. General study findings and limits: HLA-C-restricted CMV-specific TCR beta clonotypes were dominant in the ex vivo response.

Regarding this clonotype: Its specificity is not known.

A single record per CDR3 protein comes from TCRdb applying MiXCR to the reads. The sample includes some 920,000 distinct CDR3 sequences, less than 40% seen only once; the top ten take over 13%. This TCR was recovered from a human donor in good health (CMV status not recorded). Some clones in this sample may be carry-over from other donors' samples. Material: cultured CD8+ T cells from PBMCs, obtained from culture after CMV antigen stimulation.

CDR3: CASSLDKSTDTQYF. CDR3 DNA: TGTGCCAGCAGTTTAGACAAAAGCACAGATACGCAGTATTTT. This chain connects TRBV27 to TRBJ2-3; no clear D. V lost 2 bases, J lost 0 bases, and 6 bases lay in between. The CDR3 consists of 14 residues. Germline CDR1 is MNHEY and CDR2 is SMNVEV (reference sequence).